This passage covers 27 T cell receptor beta chains from one sample sequenced in a study of T cells in Graves' hyperthyroidism and ophthalmopathy. RNA transcripts yielded amplified TCR beta CDR3 regions. The HTBI primer set served for first-round RT-PCR of the TCR CDR3. TCRdb ran MiXCR on the multiplex PCR reads and lists one entry per CDR3 protein. This table holds roughly 570,000 distinct CDR3 sequences, about 43% found once. The sequenced sample was peripheral blood or thyroid tissue (not recorded which). The receptors here all came from a woman aged 18-29 years with Graves' hyperthyroidism.

The chain recombines TRBV6-1 with TRBJ1-6, with D perhaps TRBD1 (6 bases). This CDR3 is 15 amino acids long. Deletions cut 1 base from V and 11 bases from J, with 15 bases between. Looked up from germline, CDR1 is MNHNS and CDR2 is SASEGT. CDR3 bases: TGTGCCAGCAGTGAAGAGGGCGGCAGGGGTACACCCCTCCACTTT. Translation: CASSEEGGRGTPLHF.

This chain links TRBV7-2 with TRBJ1-1; D unresolved. V lost 2 bases and J 5 bases, leaving 15 bases between the germline ends. This CDR3 spans 15 amino acids. The germline gives CDR1 SGHTA, CDR2 FQGNSA. CDR3 DNA: TGTGCCAGCAGCTTATTGGTAATAGCGGGTACTGAAGCTTTCTTT. Residues: CASSLLVIAGTEAFF.

This clonotype has more than one count but fewer than ten. The conserved closing phenylalanine or tryptophan is absent in this CDR3, likely reflecting a read error. No DNA is shown, since the ends of the CDR3 on it are uncertain; the CDR3 is the one TCRdb lists. This chain uses TRBV14 with TRBJ1-4; TRBD1 is the table's D call, not checked against the DNA. Counting both end residues, the CDR3 totals 11 amino acids. In germline, CDR1 is SGHDN, CDR2 FVKESK. CDR3 sequence reads: CASSQDWGTDY.

This clonotype has only a few counts. This chain links TRBV24-1 with TRBJ2-1; 7 bases are shared with TRBD2. CDR3 size: 16 residues. V trimming: 4 bases; J trimming: 9 bases; junction bases outside the gene matches: 14. Germline CDR1 is KGHDR and CDR2 is SFDVKD. The CDR3 protein is CATSDTTSSPFSEQFF. The CDR3 DNA sequence: TGTGCCACCAGTGACACGACTAGCAGCCCTTTTTCTGAGCAGTTCTTC.

The chain has TRBV29-1 and TRBJ2-3, with D possibly being TRBD1 (6 bases). This CDR3 spans 17 amino acids. In germline, CDR1 is SQVTM, CDR2 ANQGSEA. Trimming left V 7 bases short and J 5 bases short, with 28 bases between. This chain's CDR3 is CSAVTYPGQNTRDTQYF. The DNA for the CDR3 is TGCAGCGCTGTGACCTACCCAGGACAGAACACCCGAGATACGCAGTATTTT.

Many counts were recorded for this clonotype. The chain couples TRBV15 to TRBJ1-6; D is undetermined. With 0 bases removed from V and 5 bases from J, the gap between germline ends came to 14 bases. Germline-derived CDR1 and CDR2 are LNHNV and YYDKDF (reference sequence). The CDR3 contains 17 residues. CDR3 residues: CATSRDLGGAHNSPLHF. The CDR3 DNA follows: TGTGCCACCAGCAGAGATCTCGGAGGAGCGCATAATTCACCCCTCCACTTT.

J is TRBJ1-5 and V is TRBV7-2; D may be TRBD1 (5 bases). Per germline, CDR1 SGHTA and CDR2 FQGNSA. The CDR3 is made up of 19 amino acids. Trimming cost V 5 bases and J 2 bases, with 25 bases left between them. The DNA of the CDR3 is TGTGCCAGCAGCCAAACAGGAGCCGGGAGAAGTTACGGCAATCAGCCCCAGCATTTT. Protein sequence: CASSQTGAGRSYGNQPQHF.

This clonotype was observed at least ten times. The chain carries TRBV7-6 and TRBJ2-6; D remains ambiguous. Deletions cut 4 bases from V and 0 bases from J, with 16 bases between. Germline-derived CDR1 and CDR2 are SGHVS and FNYEAQ. The length of the CDR3 is 18 residues. The CDR3 nucleotides read TGTGCCAGCAGCTCCACCCCGAGGACCTACTCTGGGGCCAACGTCCTGACTTTC. It encodes CASSSTPRTYSGANVLTF.

This clonotype was seen at least ten times. The chain is built from TRBV7-9 and TRBJ2-7; D gene unclear. Per germline, CDR1 SEHNR and CDR2 FQNEAQ (reference sequence). V shed 4 bases and J shed 2 bases, with 18 bases lying between them. The CDR3 length is 16 residues. CDR3 coding DNA: TGTGCCAGCAGCTGGGTCCAAACGGAATCCCCCTACGAGCAGTACTTC. Translation: CASSWVQTESPYEQYF.

This clonotype was seen once. The conserved phenylalanine or tryptophan is not found at the CDR3 terminus, so this likely reflects a read error. CDR3 coding DNA: TGTGCCACCAGTAGAGGTATAAATCAGCCCCAGCATCTT. Translated, it gives CATSRGINQPQHL. The chain is built from TRBV15 and TRBJ1-5, with D unresolved. The CDR3 sequence is 13 residues long. The germline V gene encodes CDR1 LNHNV and CDR2 YYDKDF (reference sequence).

J is TRBJ1-2 and V is TRBV2; 7 nucleotides match TRBD1. The CDR3 totals 14 residues. With V trimmed by 1 base and J by 7 bases, 6 bases remained unmatched. The germline V gene has CDR1 SNHLY and CDR2 FYNNEI. The CDR3 nucleotides read TGTGCCAGCAGTGAAGAACGTCGACAGGGTGGCTACACCTTC. This translates into CASSEERRQGGYTF.

This clonotype showed up many times. CDR3 DNA sequence: TGTGCCAGCAGCTGGGACAGGGGGCTGGCTGGCTACACCTTC. Protein product: CASSWDRGLAGYTF. The chain uses TRBV5-8 and TRBJ1-2, with 12 bases lining up with TRBD1. The CDR3 covers 14 residues. CDR1 is SGHTS and CDR2 is YDEGEE in the germline V gene. The ends lost 3 bases at V and 7 bases at J; junction bases unmatched: 4.

This clonotype was seen a single time. CDR3 in DNA: TGTGCCATCAGCCCTGGGGTCCACAGACAATACAATGAGCAGTACTTC. This encodes CAISPGVHRQYNEQYF. This chain connects TRBV10-3 to TRBJ2-7, with D unclear. The CDR3 totals 16 residues. Trimming cost V 6 bases and J 7 bases, with 25 bases left between them. Germline V gene lookup returns CDR1 ENHRY and CDR2 SYGVKD.

In this sample, this clonotype turned up many times. V and J are TRBV11-2 and TRBJ2-7; D remains unclear. From germline, CDR1 is SGHAT and CDR2 FQNNGV. The germline V and J ends were trimmed by 1 base and 1 base, with 8 bases remaining between them. The CDR3 has 14 amino acids. The CDR3 spells CASSLVMVSYEQYF. The CDR3 DNA follows: TGTGCCAGCAGCTTAGTGATGGTTTCCTACGAGCAGTACTTC.

In its sample, this clonotype was seen many times. The chain links TRBV12-3 or TRBV12-4 to TRBJ1-1; 10 nucleotides agree with TRBD1. The CDR3 sequence is 16 residues long. The V gene end was trimmed by 3 bases and the J gene end by 3 bases; junction bases not matched to a gene: 7. The CDR3 protein is CASSLRFGQGDTEAFF. Written as DNA, the CDR3 is TGTGCCAGCAGTTTGAGATTCGGACAGGGGGACACTGAAGCTTTCTTT.

This clonotype has a handful of counts. The V and J genes are TRBV12-5 and TRBJ2-7; a possible D gene is TRBD1 (6 bases). The V end lost 4 bases, the J end lost 3 bases, and 13 bases lay between the germline ends. The CDR3 length is 14 residues. Germline V gives CDR1 LGHNT, CDR2 FRNRAP. The CDR3 region is CASGSGDRSYEQYF. The CDR3 DNA sequence: TGTGCTAGTGGTTCAGGAGACAGGAGCTACGAGCAGTACTTC.

At least ten counts were recorded for this clonotype. The chain carries TRBV6-5 and TRBJ1-1; the D gene is possibly TRBD1 (5 bases). Germline loops: CDR1 MNHEY, CDR2 SVGAGI. The length of the CDR3 is 16 residues. V shed 0 bases and J shed 7 bases, with 18 bases lying between them. The CDR3 coding sequence is TGTGCCAGCAGTTACTCGACGGTAGGGGAGATAGGTGAAGCTTTCTTT. Translated, it gives CASSYSTVGEIGEAFF.

On this clonotype: One end of the junction varies from germline; a read error may be responsible. The chain links TRBV7-9 to TRBJ2-2, with 12 nucleotides matching TRBD1. This CDR3 comprises 22 residues. Germline loops: CDR1 SEHNR, CDR2 FQNEAQ (reference sequence). The CDR3 DNA sequence: TGCGCCAGCAGCCGGGACAGGGGGCCCTTCTGGGCGGGAGGGCCGAACACCGGGGAGCTGTTTTTT. Protein: CASSRDRGPFWAGGPNTGELFF.

This clonotype was counted between two and nine times. This chain links TRBV5-1 with TRBJ2-3; D is possibly TRBD2 (5 bases). The CDR3 runs to 13 residues. Germline V gene lookup returns CDR1 SGHRS and CDR2 YFSETQ. V was cut by 7 bases and J by 7 bases, with 16 bases left in between. This CDR3 reads CASSEVDGYTQYF. CDR3 sequence (DNA): TGCGCCAGCTCGGAGGTCGACGGCTATACGCAGTATTTT.

A word on this clonotype: Because it lacks the conserved phenylalanine or tryptophan at the end, this CDR3 is likely a read error. CDR3 nucleotide sequence: TGTGCCAGCAGTTACGAGCGGTCCTCCTACGAGCAGTACCTC. Protein: CASSYERSSYEQYL. The gene calls are TRBV6-2 or TRBV6-3 and TRBJ2-7; TRBD2 is a possible D gene (5 bases). CDR1 is MNHEY, CDR2 SVGEGT, per germline. This CDR3 contains 14 residues. With 2 bases removed from V and 0 bases from J, the gap between germline ends came to 8 bases.

In this sample, this clonotype turned up many times. This chain joins TRBV7-2 and TRBJ1-3; D remains unclear. Trimming took 5 bases from V and 7 from J, leaving 12 bases between them. The germline gives CDR1 SGHTA, CDR2 FQGNSA. This CDR3 has 13 residues. CDR3 sequence reads: CASSPRTGNTIYF. As DNA, the CDR3 is TGTGCCAGCAGCCCACGCACGGGGAACACCATATATTTT.

This clonotype was found a few times. This chain connects TRBV27 to TRBJ1-1; 7 nucleotides line up with TRBD1. The V gene's germline CDR1 is MNHEY and CDR2 SMNVEV (reference sequence). This CDR3 has 15 amino acids. The trim removed 4 bases at V and 11 bases at J, leaving 16 bases unmatched. The CDR3, as DNA: TGTGCCAGCAGTTCCTCGCCCTGGACAGGAATGGGCGCTTTCTTT. Its translation is CASSSSPWTGMGAFF.

The chain uses TRBV7-2 and TRBJ2-7; no reliable D call. The V and J ends lost 1 base and 6 bases respectively, with 34 bases between them. The CDR3 contains 21 residues. CDR1 and CDR2 from the germline V gene are SGHTA and FQGNSA. The CDR3 region is CASSLELTPRYQDVPRREQYF. CDR3 nucleotide sequence: TGTGCCAGCAGCTTAGAACTAACCCCTAGGTATCAGGACGTCCCAAGGCGCGAGCAGTACTTC.

This rearrangement joins TRBV5-5 to TRBJ2-7; D is perhaps TRBD2 (5 bases). The DNA end is more similar to TRBJ2-5, so the J call may be wrong. Germline V CDR1 and CDR2: SGHKS, YYEKEE (reference sequence). The CDR3 runs 13 residues. The CDR3 spells CASRERAEETQYF. The CDR3 nucleotides read TGTGCCAGCAGGGAAAGAGCGGAAGAGACCCAGTACTTC.

This clonotype was seen many times. The V gene is TRBV7-8, the J gene TRBJ1-2; 9 bases fit TRBD1. The ends lost 4 bases at V and 7 bases at J; junction bases unmatched: 4. The CDR3 has 13 residues. Germline V CDR1 and CDR2: SGHVS, FQNEAQ. The CDR3 loop reads CASSSQGARGYTF. The DNA for the CDR3 is TGTGCCAGCAGCTCACAGGGGGCGCGTGGCTACACCTTC.

The CDR3 is CASSSKGYYVLTF. In nucleotides, the CDR3 is TGTGCCAGTAGTAGTAAGGGGTACTACGTCCTGACTTTC. The genes are TRBV19 and TRBJ2-6; D possibly corresponds to TRBD1 (5 bases). Per germline, CDR1 LNHDA and CDR2 SQIVND (reference sequence). V was cut by 4 bases and J by 11 bases, with 12 bases left in between. The CDR3 totals 13 residues.

Many counts were recorded for this clonotype. This sequence joins TRBV7-9 and TRBJ1-3; the D gene is possibly TRBD1 (6 bases). The V end lost 10 bases, the J end lost 4 bases, and 14 bases lay between the germline ends. The CDR3 runs to 13 residues. The germline V gene has CDR1 SEHNR and CDR2 FQNEAQ (reference sequence). The CDR3 reads CAILQGGGNTIYF. For the CDR3, the DNA is TGTGCCATCCTACAGGGTGGGGGAAACACCATATATTTT.